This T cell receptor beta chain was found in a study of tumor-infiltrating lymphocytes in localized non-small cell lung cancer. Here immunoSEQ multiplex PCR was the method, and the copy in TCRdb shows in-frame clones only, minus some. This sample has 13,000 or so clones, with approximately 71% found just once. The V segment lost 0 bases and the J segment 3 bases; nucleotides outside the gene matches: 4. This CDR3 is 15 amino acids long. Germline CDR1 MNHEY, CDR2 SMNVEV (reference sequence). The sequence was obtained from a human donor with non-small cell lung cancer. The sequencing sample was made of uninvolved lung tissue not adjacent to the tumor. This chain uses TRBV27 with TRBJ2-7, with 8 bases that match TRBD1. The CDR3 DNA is TGTGCCAGCAGTTTATCGGACAGGGTTTACTACGAGCAGTACTTC. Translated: CASSLSDRVYYEQYF.